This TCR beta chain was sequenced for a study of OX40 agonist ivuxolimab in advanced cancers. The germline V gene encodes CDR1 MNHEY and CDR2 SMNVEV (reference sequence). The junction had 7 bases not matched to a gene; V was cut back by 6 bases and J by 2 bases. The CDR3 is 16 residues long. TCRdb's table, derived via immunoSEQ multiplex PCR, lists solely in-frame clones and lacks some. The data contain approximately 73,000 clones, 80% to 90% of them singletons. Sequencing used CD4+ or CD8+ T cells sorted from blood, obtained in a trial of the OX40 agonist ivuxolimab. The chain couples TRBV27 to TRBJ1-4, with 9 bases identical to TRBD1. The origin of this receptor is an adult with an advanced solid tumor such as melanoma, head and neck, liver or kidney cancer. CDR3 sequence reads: CASSPGQGTTNEKLFF. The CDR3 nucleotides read TGTGCCAGCAGCCCGGGACAGGGCACGACTAATGAAAAACTGTTTTTT.